The 31 T cell receptor beta chains below all came from one sample that was sequenced in a study of T cells in Graves' hyperthyroidism and ophthalmopathy. TCR beta CDR3 sequences were amplified from RNA transcripts. Initially, a first-round RT-PCR of the TCR CDR3 employed the HTBI primer set. Via MiXCR, TCRdb re-called the multiplex PCR reads, giving one row per CDR3 protein. The sample contains some 620,000 distinct CDR3 sequences, under 20% of which appear only once. The sequenced material came from blood. These receptors came from a woman in her thirties with Graves' hyperthyroidism.

The sample holds a few counts of this clonotype. The chain links TRBV29-1 to TRBJ2-3; D may be TRBD1 (5 bases). CDR3 length: 11 residues. Germline CDR1 and CDR2: SQVTM and ANQGSEA. The V end was cut by 7 bases, the J end by 11 bases, with 16 bases between. The CDR3 here is CSALQGWGQYF. The CDR3 bases are TGCAGCGCCCTTCAGGGATGGGGGCAGTATTTT.

For this clonotype: One junction end disagrees with the germline gene, perhaps due to a read error. The chain has TRBV28 and TRBJ1-1; unclear D gene. The CDR3 runs to 13 residues. Germline-derived CDR1 and CDR2 are MDHEN and SYDVKM. This CDR3 reads CAGSFPGNTEAFF. As DNA, the CDR3 is TGTGCCGGCAGTTTTCCCGGGAACACTGAAGCTTTCTTT. The full variable domain, its missing parts supplied by reference TRBV28 and TRBJ1-1, is DVKVTQSSRYLVKRTGEKVFLECVQDMDHENMFWYRQDPGLGLRLIYFSYDVKMKEKGDIPEGYSVSREKKERFSLILESASTNQTSMYLCAGSFPGNTEAFFGQGTRLTVV.

This clonotype was counted a few times. V is TRBV19 and J is TRBJ2-5; possible D gene TRBD2, 5 bases. Germline V gene sequence: CDR1 LNHDA, CDR2 SQIVND (reference sequence). This CDR3 is built from 14 residues. Trimming pared 8 bases from V and 2 bases from J, leaving 15 bases between. CDR3 loop: CASGGIGDQETQYF. CDR3 nucleotide sequence: TGTGCCAGTGGCGGAATCGGGGATCAAGAGACCCAGTACTTC.

This chain connects TRBV9 to TRBJ2-2; 16 nucleotides match TRBD2. Trimming took 6 bases from V and 5 from J; bases not matched to a gene: 10. There are 18 residues in the CDR3. CDR1 and CDR2 from the germline V gene are SGDLS and YYNGEE. CDR3 DNA: TGTGCCAGCACCTCAACGGGACTAGCGGGAGGGAGGACCGGGGAGCTGTTTTTT. This sequence encodes CASTSTGLAGGRTGELFF. Based on the CDR3 plus reference TRBV9 and TRBJ2-2, the full variable domain is DSGVTQTPKHLITATGQRVTLRCSPRSGDLSVYWYQQSLDQGLQFLIQYYNGEERAKGNILERFSAQQFPDLHSELNLSSLELGDSALYFCASTSTGLAGGRTGELFFGEGSRLTVL.

This chain connects TRBV7-2 to TRBJ1-4, with a tentative D call TRBD1 (5 bases). Germline V gives CDR1 SGHTA, CDR2 FQGNSA. V was pared by 5 bases and J by 10 bases, with 20 bases between. CDR3 length equals 15 residues. CDR3 residues: CASSARSELTGKLFF. The CDR3 bases are TGTGCCAGCAGCGCCCGGTCAGAACTCACAGGAAAACTGTTTTTT.

This rearrangement joins TRBV27 to TRBJ2-7; D possibly corresponds to TRBD2 (6 bases). Trimming left V 6 bases short and J 7 bases short, with 22 bases between. This CDR3 contains 15 residues. Germline V gene data show CDR1 as MNHEY and CDR2 as SMNVEV (reference sequence). The CDR3 coding sequence is TGTGCCAGCAGACCCCTCTCTGGAGGGATGAGGGAGCAGTACTTC. Its protein is CASRPLSGGMREQYF.

This clonotype has ten or more counts. This sequence joins TRBV12-3 or TRBV12-4 and TRBJ1-1; no reliable D call. The CDR3 is 13 amino acids. The V and J ends lost 1 base and 7 bases respectively, with 10 bases between them. CDR3 region: CASSLEYFGEAFF. CDR3 nucleotide sequence: TGTGCCAGCAGTTTAGAGTATTTTGGTGAAGCTTTCTTT.

This clonotype was seen only a few times. The V and J genes are TRBV19 and TRBJ2-1, with 7 bases identical to TRBD2. There are 16 residues in the CDR3. V shed 1 base, J shed 5 bases, and the junction held 8 bases outside the gene matches. In germline, CDR1 is LNHDA, CDR2 SQIVND (reference sequence). This CDR3 is CASSIGLALTHNEQFF. CDR3 sequence (DNA): TGTGCCAGTAGTATAGGACTAGCCCTAACTCACAATGAGCAGTTCTTC.

This clonotype was recorded many times. The V and J genes are TRBV11-2 and TRBJ1-4; D unclear. Per germline, CDR1 SGHAT and CDR2 FQNNGV. This CDR3 is built from 14 residues. V lost 1 base to trimming and J lost 7 bases, with 10 bases between them. This CDR3 is CASSLGAPGEKLFF. CDR3 nucleotide sequence: TGTGCCAGCAGCTTAGGGGCGCCTGGTGAAAAACTGTTTTTT. Complete variable domain (other parts from reference TRBV11-2 and TRBJ1-4): EAGVAQSPRYKIIEKRQSVAFWCNPISGHATLYWYQQILGQGPKLLIQFQNNGVVDDSQLPKDRFSAERLKGVDSTLKIQPAKLEDSAVYLCASSLGAPGEKLFFGSGTQLSVL.

The table lists this clonotype with many counts. V is TRBV7-2 and J is TRBJ2-1; D not resolved. The CDR3 is made up of 12 amino acids. Germline CDR1 SGHTA, CDR2 FQGNSA. The V and J ends lost 5 bases and 6 bases respectively, with 8 bases between them. Here the CDR3 reads CASSLWANEQFF. The CDR3 DNA sequence: TGTGCCAGCAGCCTATGGGCCAATGAGCAGTTCTTC.

This clonotype was seen a handful of times. The chain has TRBV4-2 and TRBJ1-5, with D unclear. The V and J ends lost 0 bases and 5 bases respectively, with 8 bases between them. The CDR3 consists of 14 residues. Per the germline V gene, CDR1 is LGHNA and CDR2 is YNFKEQ. The CDR3 coding sequence is TGTGCCAGCAGCCAAGATGCAGGAGATCAGCCCCAGCATTTT. Protein: CASSQDAGDQPQHF.

The rearrangement uses TRBV20-1 and TRBJ2-7; no definite D call. CDR3 length: 18 amino acids. Trimming pared 3 bases from V and 4 bases from J, leaving 28 bases between. CDR1 is DFQATT and CDR2 is SNEGSKA in the germline V gene (reference sequence). Here the CDR3 reads CSARRLSASFLEQYEQYF. CDR3 bases: TGCAGTGCTAGGAGACTGTCTGCGTCCTTCCTAGAGCAGTACGAGCAGTACTTC.

There are many counts of this clonotype. The chain employs TRBV7-2 and TRBJ2-2; D might be TRBD1 or TRBD2, each matching 6 bases. Germline V gene sequence: CDR1 SGHTA, CDR2 FQGNSA. The CDR3 has 16 residues. Between the trimmed V and J ends, which lost 6 bases and 5 bases, there was a span of 19 bases. This CDR3 reads CASSAPGAGKTGELFF. Here the CDR3 DNA reads TGTGCCAGCAGTGCACCAGGGGCGGGGAAGACCGGGGAGCTGTTTTTT.

The chain uses TRBV20-1 and TRBJ2-5; possible D gene TRBD2, 6 bases. With 2 bases removed from V and 5 bases from J, the gap between germline ends came to 24 bases. The CDR3 loop spans 17 amino acids. Germline CDR1 reads DFQATT; CDR2 reads SNEGSKA (reference sequence). This CDR3 is CSARSPAGRGPGETQYF. CDR3 nucleotide sequence: TGCAGTGCTAGAAGTCCCGCGGGGCGGGGCCCGGGTGAGACCCAGTACTTC.

The rearrangement links TRBV28 to TRBJ2-5, with D possibly TRBD2 on 6 matching bases. Germline V CDR1 and CDR2: MDHEN, SYDVKM. The CDR3 loop spans 15 amino acids. With 9 bases removed from V and 2 bases from J, the gap between germline ends came to 19 bases. In nucleotides, the CDR3 is TGTGCCAGTCACTCGGGCGGGATTAGGCAAGAGACCCAGTACTTC. Its protein product is CASHSGGIRQETQYF.

The sample holds many counts of this clonotype. The rearrangement joins TRBV11-3 to TRBJ2-3; the D gene could be TRBD1 or TRBD2 (5 bases each). This CDR3 has 13 residues. The V end was cut by 3 bases, the J end by 6 bases, with 10 bases between. In germline, CDR1 is SGHNT, CDR2 YENEEA. DNA of the CDR3: TGTGCCAGCAGCTTTCAGAGGGGTGATACGCAGTATTTT. Protein product: CASSFQRGDTQYF.

Points on this clonotype: A junction boundary mismatches the germline segment, possibly from a read error. The chain carries TRBV5-6 and TRBJ1-5; D might be TRBD1 (5 bases). CDR3 size: 13 residues. Germline assignment: CDR1 SGHDT and CDR2 YYEEEE. This chain's CDR3 is CTSSLGGREPQHF. CDR3 nucleotides: TGTACCAGCAGCTTGGGGGGTCGAGAGCCCCAGCATTTT.

This clonotype has at least ten counts. The J gene is TRBJ1-1, the V gene TRBV20-1; D possibly corresponds to TRBD1 (6 bases). V was shortened by 0 bases and J by 3 bases, with 14 bases between the two germline ends. Germline V gene sequence: CDR1 DFQATT, CDR2 SNEGSKA (reference sequence). The CDR3 spans 15 residues. DNA of the CDR3: TGCAGTGCTAGAGAATGGGGGGGGCAGCACACTGAAGCTTTCTTT. It encodes CSAREWGGQHTEAFF.

The J gene is TRBJ1-1, the V gene TRBV30; a possible D gene is TRBD1 (5 bases). The CDR3 covers 14 residues. V was cut by 4 bases and J by 3 bases, with 15 bases left in between. CDR1 is GTSNPN and CDR2 is SVGIG in the germline V gene (reference sequence). The CDR3 is CAWNLGTGYTEAFF. The CDR3 DNA reads TGTGCCTGGAATCTAGGGACGGGATACACTGAAGCTTTCTTT.

This clonotype was counted between two and nine times. This chain joins TRBV28 and TRBJ2-4; D not certain. The CDR3 is 12 amino acids. Germline loops: CDR1 MDHEN, CDR2 SYDVKM. Trimming removed 3 bases at V and 7 bases at J, with 7 bases between. The CDR3 region has the DNA TGTGCCAGCAGTTTCCCCGAGAACATTCAGTACTTC. This sequence encodes CASSFPENIQYF.

The chain is built from TRBV6-2 or TRBV6-3 and TRBJ1-4; D is possibly TRBD1 (6 bases). The CDR3 has 14 residues. The V and J ends lost 2 bases and 6 bases respectively, with 10 bases between them. Germline CDR1 and CDR2: MNHEY and SVGEGT. CDR3 nucleotides: TGTGCCAGCAGTTACCGGGACACTTATGAAAAACTGTTTTTT. It specifies CASSYRDTYEKLFF.

The chain employs TRBV19 and TRBJ2-1, with 13 positions matching TRBD2. V shed 10 bases and J 0 bases; nucleotides not matched to a gene: 15. This CDR3 contains 19 residues. The V gene's germline CDR1 is LNHDA and CDR2 SQIVND (reference sequence). The CDR3: CATQRTSGSRWSSYNEQFF. In nucleotides, the CDR3 is TGTGCCACCCAAAGGACTAGCGGGAGTAGGTGGTCCTCCTACAATGAGCAGTTCTTC.

The J gene is TRBJ2-5, the V gene TRBV5-1; D remains ambiguous. With 0 bases removed from V and 6 bases from J, the gap between germline ends came to 6 bases. This CDR3 comprises 12 residues. CDR1 is SGHRS and CDR2 is YFSETQ in the germline V gene. The CDR3 coding sequence is TGCGCCAGCAGCTTGGCCGGTCAGACCCAGTACTTC. Its protein product is CASSLAGQTQYF.

The chain has TRBV6-1 and TRBJ2-1; D is undetermined. The V gene's germline CDR1 is MNHNS and CDR2 SASEGT. V was pared by 8 bases and J by 4 bases, with 9 bases between. The CDR3 covers 12 residues. Here the CDR3 reads CASEADYNEQFF. The DNA of the CDR3 is TGTGCCAGCGAGGCAGATTACAATGAGCAGTTCTTC.

Only a few counts were recorded for this clonotype. This rearrangement joins TRBV11-1 to TRBJ2-1, with D perhaps matching TRBD2 (6 bases). The CDR3 sequence is 14 residues long. The germline gives CDR1 SGHAT, CDR2 FQDESV (reference sequence). The V gene lost 5 bases and the J gene lost 6 bases, with 14 bases spanning the gap. The CDR3 sequence: CASSPGVLGNEQFF. The CDR3 bases are TGTGCCAGCAGCCCGGGAGTTCTGGGCAATGAGCAGTTCTTC.

The chain joins TRBV12-3 or TRBV12-4 to TRBJ2-2; D tentatively fits TRBD1 or TRBD2 (7 bases each). The CDR3 covers 15 residues. V lost 1 base to trimming and J lost 9 bases, with 15 bases between them. The CDR3 DNA is TGTGCCAGCAGTTTAGTTCAGGGGGGGACACGGGAGCTGTTTTTT. Amino acid sequence: CASSLVQGGTRELFF.

Remarks on this clonotype: Being one base from a much bigger clone, this may be a read error. The chain uses TRBV20-1 and TRBJ2-3; 10 bases align to TRBD2. J was trimmed by 0 bases and V by 8 bases; bases with no gene match: 14. The germline V gene encodes CDR1 DFQATT and CDR2 SNEGSKA (reference sequence). The CDR3 consists of 17 residues. The CDR3 nucleotides are TGCAGTTCCAGAACTAGCGGGGCCCTTATTAGCACAGATACGCAGTATTTT. Translation gives CSSRTSGALISTDTQYF.

This clonotype occurred many times. The chain recombines TRBV30 with TRBJ2-7, with 7 bases that match TRBD2. The junction had 5 bases not matched to a gene; V was cut back by 4 bases and J by 2 bases. Germline loops: CDR1 GTSNPN, CDR2 SVGIG (reference sequence). The CDR3 length is 13 residues. The CDR3 protein is CAWTGTIPYEQYF. The CDR3 coding sequence is TGTGCCTGGACAGGGACTATTCCCTACGAGCAGTACTTC.

This clonotype was seen repeatedly, ten times or more. This chain joins TRBV12-3 or TRBV12-4 and TRBJ2-7; D unresolved. The length of the CDR3 is 13 residues. V was pared by 3 bases and J by 4 bases, with 10 bases between. The CDR3 bases are TGTGCCAGCAGTTTTACAGTTATTTACGAGCAGTACTTC. It translates to CASSFTVIYEQYF.

This clonotype was recorded many times. In DNA, the CDR3 is TGTGCCAGCTCACCGAGCCCAGCGTTGGGCGAGCAGTACTTC. Translation: CASSPSPALGEQYF. The gene calls are TRBV18 and TRBJ2-7; no clear D gene. Per the germline V gene, CDR1 is KGHSH and CDR2 is LQKENI. V was shortened by 3 bases and J by 6 bases, with 15 bases between the two germline ends. CDR3 length: 14 residues.

This clonotype was counted between two and nine times. The gene calls are TRBV27 and TRBJ2-1; a possible D gene is TRBD2 (6 bases). The ends were cut back, 3 bases at V and 10 bases at J, with 13 bases in the middle. Germline CDR1 is MNHEY and CDR2 is SMNVEV (reference sequence). The CDR3 covers 13 residues. CDR3 sequence (DNA): TGTGCCAGCAGTTTTGCCTTTGGACTAGAGCAGTTCTTC. It encodes CASSFAFGLEQFF.